This passage covers 17 T cell receptor beta chains from one sample sequenced in a study of T cells in Graves' hyperthyroidism and ophthalmopathy. TCR beta CDR3 regions were amplified from RNA transcripts. The primer set for the first-round RT-PCR of the TCR CDR3 was HTBI. TCRdb called the multiplex PCR reads again in MiXCR, with one record for every CDR3 protein. The sample lists just under 750,000 distinct CDR3 sequences, just over 35% seen once, with around a third in the top ten. Sequencing was done on a sample of blood. The receptors were sampled from a woman aged 40 to 55 with Graves' hyperthyroidism.

The chain carries TRBV12-3 or TRBV12-4 and TRBJ1-2; D ambiguous. The germline V and J ends were trimmed by 3 bases and 4 bases, with 12 bases remaining between them. CDR3 length: 14 amino acids. The CDR3, as DNA: TGTGCCAGCAGTTTCGGGGAGTATAGCTATGGCTACACCTTC. Protein sequence: CASSFGEYSYGYTF.

The sample holds a few counts of this clonotype. The V call is TRBV4-1, the J call TRBJ1-6; 7 nucleotides match TRBD1. The CDR3 extends over 17 amino acids. V was pared by 0 bases and J by 8 bases, with 10 bases of the junction left unmatched. Per the germline V gene, CDR1 is MGHRA and CDR2 is YSYEKL. The CDR3 loop is CASSQDTEGGLHSPLHF. In DNA, the CDR3 is TGCGCCAGCAGCCAAGATACGGAAGGGGGCCTTCATTCACCCCTCCACTTT.

The chain has TRBV7-6 and TRBJ1-1, with D unresolved. V was shortened by 6 bases and J by 5 bases, with 13 bases between the two germline ends. Germline V gene lookup returns CDR1 SGHVS and CDR2 FNYEAQ. This CDR3 has 13 residues. The CDR3 DNA reads as TGTGCCAGCAGTGCGGGCACTATGACTGAAGCTTTCTTT. The encoded protein is CASSAGTMTEAFF.

This clonotype was recorded a few times. This rearrangement joins TRBV4-3 to TRBJ1-2; D uncertain. The CDR3 has 12 amino acids. The ends were cut back, 2 bases at V and 9 bases at J, with 10 bases in the middle. Germline CDR1 and CDR2: LGHNA and YSLEER. Here the CDR3 reads CASSQRGESYTF. The CDR3 DNA sequence: TGCGCCAGCAGCCAACGTGGAGAGAGCTACACCTTC.

The chain couples TRBV5-4 to TRBJ2-5, with a weak D call TRBD2 (5 bases). Trimming took 4 bases from V and 5 from J, leaving 15 bases between them. The length of the CDR3 is 14 residues. Germline CDR1 is SGHNT and CDR2 is YYREEE (reference sequence). The CDR3 spells CASSLAPRGETQYF. CDR3 in DNA: TGTGCCAGCAGCCTAGCTCCCCGTGGGGAGACCCAGTACTTC.

The chain joins TRBV6-2 or TRBV6-3 to TRBJ1-5; possibly TRBD1 for D (5 bases). There are 15 residues in the CDR3. Germline CDR1 reads MNHEY; CDR2 reads SVGEGT. Trimming cost V 2 bases and J 5 bases, with 13 bases left between them. CDR3 region: CASSYVGGGHQPQHF. CDR3 DNA: TGTGCCAGCAGTTACGTGGGGGGAGGGCATCAGCCCCAGCATTTT.

V is TRBV5-4 and J is TRBJ1-4; TRBD1 matches at 10 bases. CDR3 length: 15 residues. Trimming cost V 3 bases and J 4 bases; bases outside gene matches: 3. Germline CDR1 is SGHNT and CDR2 is YYREEE (reference sequence). CDR3 bases: TGTGCCAGCAGCTCAGGACAGGGGGGTAATGAAAAACTGTTTTTT. Protein product: CASSSGQGGNEKLFF.

This clonotype was seen a single time. The J gene is TRBJ1-1, the V gene TRBV7-2; 8 nucleotides align to TRBD1. Germline V CDR1 and CDR2: SGHTA, FQGNSA. V was clipped by 10 bases and J by 6 bases; unmatched bases: 10. The CDR3 runs to 13 residues. The CDR3: CATTRTGISEAFF. DNA for the CDR3: TGTGCCACCACCCGGACAGGGATCTCTGAAGCTTTCTTT. The full variable domain, with the rest looked up from reference TRBV7-2 and TRBJ1-1, is GAGVSQSPSNKVTEKGKDVELRCDPISGHTALYWYRQSLGQGLEFLIYFQGNSAPDKSGLPSDRFSAERTGGSVSTLTIQRTQQEDSAVYLCATTRTGISEAFFGQGTRLTVV.

This clonotype has a handful of counts. A read error is possible here, since a much larger clone lies one base away. The chain carries TRBV7-6 and TRBJ2-7; 7 nucleotides line up with TRBD2. V gave up 9 bases and J gave up 3 bases; unmatched junction bases: 5. The CDR3 spans 12 residues. The V gene's germline CDR1 is SGHVS and CDR2 FNYEAQ. CDR3 amino acids: CARTSKNYEQYF. The CDR3 region has the DNA TGTGCCAGGACTAGCAAGAACTACGAGCAGTACTTC.

The genes are TRBV20-1 and TRBJ2-7, with 7 bases matching TRBD2. Germline CDR1 and CDR2: DFQATT and SNEGSKA (reference sequence). This CDR3 has 15 residues. Unmatched junction bases numbered 5, after V lost 0 bases and J lost 0 bases. Here the CDR3 DNA reads TGCAGTGCTAGAGATAACGGGAGGCCCTCCTACGAGCAGTACTTC. It codes for CSARDNGRPSYEQYF.

In this sample, this clonotype turned up a few times. The genes are TRBV6-5 and TRBJ1-1; TRBD1 matches 8 bases. Germline CDR1 is MNHEY and CDR2 is SVGAGI. The V and J ends lost 6 bases and 0 bases, in that order; junction bases with no gene match: 6. The CDR3 has 15 amino acids. CDR3 sequence: CASRDTGGMNTEAFF. CDR3 DNA sequence: TGTGCCAGCAGGGATACAGGGGGAATGAACACTGAAGCTTTCTTT.

This clonotype was observed many times. The chain carries TRBV24-1 and TRBJ1-2; D remains ambiguous. The CDR3 totals 13 residues. The V gene's germline CDR1 is KGHDR and CDR2 SFDVKD. Trimming shortened V by 0 bases and J by 7 bases, and 8 bases separated the two germline ends. The CDR3 DNA follows: TGTGCCACCAGTGATTTGGAGCCCTTTGGCTACACCTTC. It codes for CATSDLEPFGYTF.

This clonotype appeared many times. The chain links TRBV6-5 to TRBJ1-3, with unresolved D. The CDR3 runs to 15 residues. Per germline, CDR1 MNHEY and CDR2 SVGAGI. V lost 0 bases to trimming and J lost 0 bases, with 6 bases between them. The CDR3 sequence is CASSYSLLSGNTIYF. The CDR3 DNA reads TGTGCCAGCAGTTACTCCTTGCTCTCTGGAAACACCATATATTTT.

This clonotype has a count of ten or more. The V gene is TRBV6-5, the J gene TRBJ1-2; a possible D gene is TRBD1 (6 bases). Germline V CDR1 and CDR2: MNHEY, SVGAGI. The CDR3 is made up of 14 amino acids. Trimming cost V 2 bases and J 5 bases, with 12 bases left between them. The CDR3 bases are TGTGCCAGCAGTTACGGACAGCTAACGTATGGCTACACCTTC. Translating it yields CASSYGQLTYGYTF.

This clonotype turned up a few times. This CDR3 reads CASSLNPAGRTGELFF. CDR3 nucleotide sequence: TGTGCCAGCAGCTTAAATCCAGCGGGGCGGACCGGGGAGCTGTTTTTT. The chain has TRBV7-8 and TRBJ2-2; the match to TRBD2 covers 7 bases. V gave up 2 bases and J gave up 5 bases; unmatched junction bases: 8. Germline assignment: CDR1 SGHVS and CDR2 FQNEAQ. The CDR3 extends over 16 amino acids.

This clonotype was observed a few times. The chain joins TRBV4-3 to TRBJ2-7; 7 bases fit TRBD1. V was clipped by 1 base and J by 3 bases; unmatched bases: 9. The germline gives CDR1 LGHNA, CDR2 YSLEER. The CDR3 covers 16 residues. CDR3 bases: TGCGCCAGCAGCCAAGTTACCGGGACAGAGCACTACGAGCAGTACTTC. Translation: CASSQVTGTEHYEQYF.

The gene calls are TRBV6-5 and TRBJ1-1; D not certain. Germline lookup yields CDR1 MNHEY and CDR2 SVGAGI. The CDR3 totals 13 residues. Trimming took off 6 bases at V and 4 bases at J, with 12 bases between the two ends. The CDR3 bases are TGTGCCAGCAGAGGTGAGATGTTCACTGAAGCTTTCTTT. Its translation is CASRGEMFTEAFF.